Below, one T cell receptor beta chain is given with its context. This record comes from a study of cytomegalovirus exposure and HLA in healthy donors. This CDR3 region has 15 residues. V shed 6 bases and J shed 6 bases, with 17 bases lying between them. Germline CDR1 MNHNS, CDR2 SASEGT. Produced via immunoSEQ multiplex PCR; TCRdb's table is partial and in-frame only. The sample records about 160,000 clones, roughly 95% being singletons. The rearrangement links TRBV6-1 to TRBJ2-2; D not certain. Material: PBMCs. This receptor was obtained from a woman between 18 and 29 years old in good health and CMV-seronegative. This CDR3 reads CASSPAALSAGELFF. The CDR3 DNA is TGTGCCAGCAGCCCGGCGGCCCTCTCGGCCGGGGAGCTGTTTTTT.